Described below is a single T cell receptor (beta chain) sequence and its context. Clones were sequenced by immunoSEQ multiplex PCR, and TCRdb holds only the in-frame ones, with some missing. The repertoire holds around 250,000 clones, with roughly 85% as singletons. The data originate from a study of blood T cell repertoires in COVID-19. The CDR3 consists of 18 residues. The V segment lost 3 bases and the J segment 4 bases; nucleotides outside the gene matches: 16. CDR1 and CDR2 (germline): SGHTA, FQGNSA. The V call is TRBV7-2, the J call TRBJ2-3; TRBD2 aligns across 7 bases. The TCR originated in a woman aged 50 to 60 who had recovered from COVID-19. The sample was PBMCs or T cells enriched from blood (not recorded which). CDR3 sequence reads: CASSLPAAREGGADTQYF. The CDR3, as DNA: TGTGCCAGCAGCTTGCCTGCCGCGAGGGAGGGTGGCGCAGATACGCAGTATTTT.